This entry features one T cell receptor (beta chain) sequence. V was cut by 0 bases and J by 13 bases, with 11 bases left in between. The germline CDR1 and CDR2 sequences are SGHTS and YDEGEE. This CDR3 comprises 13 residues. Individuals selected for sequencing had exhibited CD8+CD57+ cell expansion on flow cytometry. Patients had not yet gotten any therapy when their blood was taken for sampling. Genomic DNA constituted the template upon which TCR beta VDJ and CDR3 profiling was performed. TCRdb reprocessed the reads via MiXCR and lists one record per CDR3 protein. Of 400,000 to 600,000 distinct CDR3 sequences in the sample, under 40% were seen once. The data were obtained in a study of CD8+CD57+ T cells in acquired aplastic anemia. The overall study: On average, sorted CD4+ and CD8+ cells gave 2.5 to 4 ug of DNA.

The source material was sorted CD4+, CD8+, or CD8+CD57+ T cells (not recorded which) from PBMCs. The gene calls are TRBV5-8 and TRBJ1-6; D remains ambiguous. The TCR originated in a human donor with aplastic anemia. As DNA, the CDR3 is TGTGCCAGCAGCTTGGGCCCCTCGTATCCCCTCCACTTT. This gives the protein CASSLGPSYPLHF.